Sequencing of this T cell receptor (beta chain) was carried out in a study of shared clonotypes between healthy human individuals. Each cell subset's genomic DNA was divided evenly among several immunoSEQ plates. Sequencing used immunoSEQ multiplex PCR; TCRdb keeps in-frame clones, though not all of them. The sample includes about 1 million clones, approximately 70% of them seen just once. Germline V CDR1 and CDR2: SGHTA, FQGTGA. After removal of 2 bases from V and 3 bases from J, the junction contained 5 bases not matched to a gene. The CDR3 is 15 amino acids. The sequenced material came from memory CD4+ T cells sorted from blood. Documented subset: CD45RA-negative fraction. The source is a young man in good health. The V gene is TRBV7-3, the J gene TRBJ2-5; 8 bases align to TRBD2. The CDR3 DNA reads as TGTGCCAGCAGCTTATATGCGGGGGGAGAAGAGACCCAGTACTTC. Protein sequence: CASSLYAGGEETQYF.